The 7 T cell receptor beta chains listed next were all sequenced from one sample in a study of T cells in women clearing cervical HPV infection. Sequencing used immunoSEQ multiplex PCR; TCRdb keeps in-frame clones, though not all of them. This sample contains about 14,000 clones. The sample consisted of blood buffy coat. These receptors originate from a woman between 18 and 70 years old with a cervical HPV16 infection that either progressed to CIN3+ or cleared (not recorded which).

Turning to this clone: The read ends 3 residues before the CDR3 terminus; that terminus is restored from the germline J gene. The chain uses TRBV18 and TRBJ2-2; tentative D call: TRBD2 (5 bases). The V gene lost 8 bases and the J gene lost 1 base, with 14 bases spanning the gap. Germline CDR1 KGHSH, CDR2 LQKENI. The CDR3 has 15 residues. This CDR3 reads CASPRNSENTGELFF. The sequenced CDR3 bases are TGTGCCAGCCCCCGAAATAGCGAGAACACCGGGGAG.

On this clone itself: The DNA ends 3 residues before the CDR3 does, and the rest of the CDR3 is filled in from the germline J gene. The chain couples TRBV28 to TRBJ2-7; 11 nucleotides agree with TRBD2. Unmatched junction bases numbered 21, after V lost 10 bases and J lost 4 bases. Germline-derived CDR1 and CDR2 are MDHEN and SYDVKM. This CDR3 region has 18 residues. The CDR3 loop is CATIGGTSGSPAPYEQYF. The DNA read from the CDR3 is TGTGCCACCATAGGGGGTACTAGCGGGAGCCCCGCTCCTTACGAG.

Turning to this clone: The CDR3 is cut off 3 residues early in the read; its end comes from the germline J gene. This sequence joins TRBV7-9 and TRBJ1-2, with a tentative D call TRBD1 (5 bases). The length of the CDR3 is 14 residues. Germline V lookup: CDR1 SEHNR, CDR2 FQNEAQ (reference sequence). The CDR3 spells CASSLGGAVDTYTF. The sequenced part of the CDR3 DNA is TGTGCCAGCAGCTTAGGAGGGGCTGTAGATACC.

The CDR3 here is CASSLEGRGLNEQYF. Partial CDR3 DNA: TGTGCCAGCAGTTTAGAGGGTAGGGGATTAAACGAG. V usage is TRBV28 and J usage is TRBJ2-7; D might be TRBD1 or TRBD2, each matching 5 bases. The read comes to an end 3 residues before the CDR3 does, leaving the germline J gene to fill in the end. V was pared by 2 bases and J by 5 bases, with 16 bases between. Germline-derived CDR1 and CDR2 are MDHEN and SYDVKM. The CDR3 loop spans 15 amino acids.

Notes on this clone: With the read ending 3 residues before the CDR3 end, the germline J gene is used to fill in that end. V and J are TRBV7-2 and TRBJ1-2; D ambiguous. CDR3 size: 15 residues. Germline-derived CDR1 and CDR2 are SGHTA and FQGNSA. The covered CDR3 bases are TGTGCCAGCAGCCTACAAGCGGGAGAGGAGTACGAC. This codes for CASSLQAGEEYD. In full, the CDR3 reads CASSLQAGEEYDYTF.

With regard to this clone: A read error may account for a junction end that differs from germline. The CDR3 end falls 3 residues outside the read, so it is completed with the germline J gene. The rearrangement links TRBV4-2 to TRBJ2-7; D is unclear. The CDR3 is 13 amino acids. From germline, CDR1 is LGHNA and CDR2 YNFKEQ. This CDR3 reads CASSRSLAGEQYF. CDR3 DNA, as far as it was read: TGCGCCAGCAGCCGTAGTCTTGCCGGCGAG.

About this clone: Coverage ceases 3 residues before the CDR3 finishes, and the germline J gene fills in the end. This chain links TRBV5-1 with TRBJ2-3, with D perhaps matching TRBD1 (5 bases). CDR1 is SGHRS and CDR2 is YFSETQ in the germline V gene. The CDR3 loop spans 14 amino acids. Deletions cut 0 bases from V and 2 bases from J, with 7 bases between. The CDR3 is CASSLGQYTDTQYF. CDR3 DNA, as far as it was read: TGCGCCAGCAGCTTGGGACAGTACACAGATACG.